The present entry profiles one T cell receptor beta chain with its context. Its antigen is currently unknown. With 0 bases removed from V and 7 bases from J, the gap between germline ends came to 15 bases. This CDR3 contains 15 residues. Germline V gene lookup returns CDR1 MNHNY and CDR2 SVGAGI (reference sequence). This specimen belongs to a study of T cell responses to AZD1222 COVID-19 vaccine. Study results and limitations: Females made up more of the donors, who were largely white British, and clonal diversity may have come out too low. Repertoires were collected only later (after the peak T cell response had occurred).

Sequenced by immunoSEQ multiplex PCR; TCRdb stores in-frame clones only, minus some. This table holds tens of thousands of clones, over 75% found once. Sequenced here: peripheral blood, sampled 28 days after the second AZD1222 dose. The chain carries TRBV6-6 and TRBJ1-1; weak D call: TRBD1 (5 bases). The sequence was obtained from an adult who received the AZD1222 COVID-19 vaccine. CDR3 residues: CASSYSLDQGYEAFF. CDR3 bases: TGTGCCAGCAGTTACTCTTTAGACCAGGGATATGAAGCTTTCTTT.